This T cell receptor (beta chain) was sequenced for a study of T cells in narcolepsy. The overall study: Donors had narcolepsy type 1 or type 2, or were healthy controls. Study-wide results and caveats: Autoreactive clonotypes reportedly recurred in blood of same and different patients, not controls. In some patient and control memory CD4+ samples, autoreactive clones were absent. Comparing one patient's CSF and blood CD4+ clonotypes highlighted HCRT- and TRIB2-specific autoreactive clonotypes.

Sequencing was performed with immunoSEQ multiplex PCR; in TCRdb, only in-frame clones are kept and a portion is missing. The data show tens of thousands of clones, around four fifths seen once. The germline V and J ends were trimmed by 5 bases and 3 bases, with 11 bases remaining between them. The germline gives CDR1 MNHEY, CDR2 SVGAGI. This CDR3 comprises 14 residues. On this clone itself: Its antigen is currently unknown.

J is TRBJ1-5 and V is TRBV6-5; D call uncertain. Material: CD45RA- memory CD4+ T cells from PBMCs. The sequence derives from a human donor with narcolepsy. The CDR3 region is CASSPDNLNQPQHF. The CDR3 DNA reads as TGTGCCAGCAGTCCCGACAACCTCAATCAGCCCCAGCATTTT.